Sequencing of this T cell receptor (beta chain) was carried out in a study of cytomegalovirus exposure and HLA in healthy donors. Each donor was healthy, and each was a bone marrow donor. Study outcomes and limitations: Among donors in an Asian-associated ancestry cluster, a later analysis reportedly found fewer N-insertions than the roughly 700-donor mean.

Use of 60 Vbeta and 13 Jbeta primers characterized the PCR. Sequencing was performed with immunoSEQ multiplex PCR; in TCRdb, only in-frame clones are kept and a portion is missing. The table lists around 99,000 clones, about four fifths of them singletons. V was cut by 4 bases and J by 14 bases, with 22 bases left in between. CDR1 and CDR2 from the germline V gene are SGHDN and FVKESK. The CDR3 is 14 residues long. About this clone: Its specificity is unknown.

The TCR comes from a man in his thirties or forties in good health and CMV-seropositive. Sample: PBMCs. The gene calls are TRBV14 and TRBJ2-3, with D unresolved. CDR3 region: CASSLSPTTTSWYF. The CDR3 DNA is TGTGCCAGCAGCCTTTCACCGACGACGACTTCCTGGTATTTT.